What follows are 21 T cell receptor beta chains derived from one specimen sequenced in a study of beta chain features in type 1 diabetes. Investigators reverse transcribed all isolated RNA, so they sequenced expressed TCRB transcripts. The method was immunoSEQ multiplex PCR; TCRdb's version includes in-frame clones alone and lacks a portion of them. In the table there are roughly 380,000 clones, roughly a fifth of which are singletons. Sample: naive CD4+ T cells from blood. The receptors originated from a woman between 18 and 29 years old in good health.

This chain links TRBV30 with TRBJ2-7; 7 bases agree with TRBD2. The J segment lost 9 bases and the V segment lost 8 bases, leaving 10 bases of the junction unmatched. The CDR3 sequence is 11 residues long. Germline lookup yields CDR1 GTSNPN and CDR2 SVGIG (reference sequence). The CDR3 spells CAAGTTSLQYF. Written as DNA, the CDR3 is TGTGCCGCCGGGACTACTTCTTTGCAGTACTTC.

There are a few counts of this clone. J is TRBJ1-2 and V is TRBV27; 7 bases agree with TRBD1. With 4 bases clipped from V and 7 bases from J, the junction kept 6 bases outside the gene matches. CDR3 size: 13 residues. The germline gives CDR1 MNHEY, CDR2 SMNVEV (reference sequence). The CDR3 nucleotides read TGTGCCAGCAGTTCACAGGGGCAGGGTGGCTACACCTTC. It specifies CASSSQGQGGYTF.

As for this clone: This sample also contains other DNA sequences that code for the same CDR3. The V call is TRBV7-2, the J call TRBJ2-5; D not resolved. CDR1 SGHTA and CDR2 FQGNSA come from the germline V gene. V shed 4 bases and J shed 2 bases, with 2 bases lying between them. The CDR3 covers 11 residues. CDR3 coding DNA: TGTGCCAGCAGCTCGCAAGAGACCCAGTACTTC. It specifies CASSSQETQYF.

The chain couples TRBV7-2 to TRBJ2-3; no reliable D call. V lost 5 bases and J 0 bases, leaving 6 bases between the germline ends. CDR1 and CDR2 (germline): SGHTA, FQGNSA. The CDR3 covers 13 residues. Here the CDR3 DNA reads TGTGCCAGCAGCGCCGGGAGCACAGATACGCAGTATTTT. This gives the protein CASSAGSTDTQYF. The full variable domain, in which reference TRBV7-2 and TRBJ2-3 provide the parts outside the CDR3, is GAGVSQSPSNKVTEKGKDVELRCDPISGHTALYWYRQSLGQGLEFLIYFQGNSAPDKSGLPSDRFSAERTGGSVSTLTIQRTQQEDSAVYLCASSAGSTDTQYFGPGTRLTVL.

There are a few counts of this clone. The rearrangement links TRBV18 to TRBJ1-2; 8 nucleotides match TRBD1. V trimming: 1 base; J trimming: 3 bases; junction bases outside the gene matches: 1. This CDR3 spans 14 amino acids. CDR1 and CDR2 from the germline V gene are KGHSH and LQKENI. For the CDR3, the DNA is TGTGCCAGCTCACCACAGGACAGGGACTATGGCTACACCTTC. This translates into CASSPQDRDYGYTF.

The rearrangement joins TRBV9 to TRBJ2-7; maybe TRBD2 (6 bases). V was trimmed by 0 bases and J by 0 bases, leaving 10 bases between them. Per the germline V gene, CDR1 is SGDLS and CDR2 is YYNGEE. CDR3 length: 15 residues. CDR3 loop: CASSVAPDYSYEQYF. CDR3 bases: TGTGCCAGCAGCGTAGCCCCGGACTACTCCTACGAGCAGTACTTC. Full variable domain (outside the CDR3, taken from reference TRBV9 and TRBJ2-7): DSGVTQTPKHLITATGQRVTLRCSPRSGDLSVYWYQQSLDQGLQFLIQYYNGEERAKGNILERFSAQQFPDLHSELNLSSLELGDSALYFCASSVAPDYSYEQYFGPGTRLTVT.

This clone was counted a few times. The V call is TRBV15, the J call TRBJ2-5; 7 bases fit TRBD1. This CDR3 is built from 13 residues. V gave up 5 bases and J gave up 3 bases; unmatched junction bases: 3. Germline V CDR1 and CDR2: LNHNV, YYDKDF (reference sequence). CDR3 residues: CATSLGTEETQYF. The CDR3, as DNA: TGTGCCACCAGCTTAGGGACAGAAGAGACCCAGTACTTC.

This clone has only a few counts. The chain employs TRBV4-3 and TRBJ2-1, with TRBD1 matching over 10 bases. The CDR3 has 15 amino acids. Germline V lookup: CDR1 LGHNA, CDR2 YSLEER. V shed 2 bases and J 4 bases; nucleotides not matched to a gene: 2. CDR3 sequence: CASSQRQGAYNEQFF. The CDR3 DNA reads TGCGCCAGCAGCCAACGACAGGGGGCTTACAATGAGCAGTTCTTC.

The rearrangement links TRBV7-9 to TRBJ2-7; 8 bases match TRBD1. CDR1 is SEHNR and CDR2 is FQNEAQ in the germline V gene (reference sequence). Trimming removed 4 bases from V and 1 base from J; junction bases left unmatched: 6. This CDR3 comprises 15 residues. The CDR3 reads CASSSRTGTSYEQYF. The CDR3 DNA reads TGTGCCAGCAGCTCCCGGACAGGGACTTCCTACGAGCAGTACTTC.

The chain uses TRBV4-1 and TRBJ2-6; no definite D call. CDR3 length equals 15 residues. In germline, CDR1 is MGHRA, CDR2 YSYEKL. Between the trimmed V and J ends, which lost 0 bases and 3 bases, there was a span of 6 bases. This CDR3 reads CASSQDRGGANVLTF. Here the CDR3 DNA reads TGCGCCAGCAGCCAAGATCGAGGTGGGGCCAACGTCCTGACTTTC.

For the CDR3, the DNA is TGTGCCAGCAGCTTAGGGACTCTGAACACCGGGGAGCTGTTTTTT. This encodes CASSLGTLNTGELFF. The rearrangement joins TRBV7-2 to TRBJ2-2; possible D gene TRBD2, 5 bases. Germline assignment: CDR1 SGHTA and CDR2 FQGNSA. This CDR3 has 15 amino acids. Trimming took off 1 base at V and 1 base at J, with 7 bases between the two ends.

The V and J genes are TRBV4-2 and TRBJ1-2; 7 bases align to TRBD1. Germline loops: CDR1 LGHNA, CDR2 YNFKEQ. With V trimmed by 3 bases and J by 12 bases, 16 bases remained unmatched. CDR3 length: 15 amino acids. The CDR3 DNA follows: TGTGCCAGCAGCCAGGGGGACAGAGCCCCAAGGAGGAACACCTTC. This sequence encodes CASSQGDRAPRRNTF.

In its sample, this clone was seen a few times. J is TRBJ1-2 and V is TRBV30, with 8 bases matching TRBD1. Germline assignment: CDR1 GTSNPN and CDR2 SVGIG (reference sequence). Trimming removed 3 bases from V and 1 base from J; junction bases left unmatched: 7. The CDR3 is 15 amino acids. In nucleotides, the CDR3 is TGTGCCTGGAGCGGGGCGGGACAGGTTAACTATGGCTACACCTTC. Its protein is CAWSGAGQVNYGYTF.

The genes are TRBV7-3 and TRBJ1-2; perhaps TRBD1 as D (6 bases). Trimming took 6 bases from V and 8 from J, leaving 19 bases between them. Germline assignment: CDR1 SGHTA and CDR2 FQGTGA. This CDR3 has 14 residues. CDR3 in DNA: TGTGCCAGCAGAGAAGGGGGTTCCAGGGGCGGCTACACCTTC. It translates to CASREGGSRGGYTF.

This rearrangement joins TRBV4-2 to TRBJ2-1, with a tentative D call TRBD2 (6 bases). CDR3 length: 16 amino acids. The germline V gene encodes CDR1 LGHNA and CDR2 YNFKEQ. V was shortened by 1 base and J by 9 bases, with 19 bases between the two germline ends. CDR3 DNA sequence: TGTGCCAGCAGCCAAGTGACTATCCGGGAGAGGGGTGAGCAGTTCTTC. It yields the protein CASSQVTIRERGEQFF.

This clone was seen a few times. V usage is TRBV30 and J usage is TRBJ2-5; D may be TRBD2 (6 bases). V shed 5 bases and J shed 1 base, with 14 bases lying between them. Germline CDR1 GTSNPN, CDR2 SVGIG (reference sequence). The CDR3 sequence is 14 residues long. The CDR3 spells CAWAGGKSQETQYF. In DNA form, the CDR3 reads TGTGCCTGGGCCGGGGGAAAAAGCCAAGAGACCCAGTACTTC.

The genes are TRBV7-9 and TRBJ2-2; TRBD2 aligns across 10 bases. Germline V gene data show CDR1 as SEHNR and CDR2 as FQNEAQ (reference sequence). The CDR3 has 15 amino acids. The J segment lost 6 bases and the V segment lost 3 bases, leaving 4 bases of the junction unmatched. For the CDR3, the DNA is TGTGCCAGCAGCTTGCCAGCGGGGGGGCCCGGGGAGCTGTTTTTT. Translating gives CASSLPAGGPGELFF.

This clone is a singleton in its sample. The chain uses TRBV18 and TRBJ2-5; the D gene is possibly TRBD2 (6 bases). The CDR3 is 15 amino acids. The germline V gene has CDR1 KGHSH and CDR2 LQKENI. V gave up 1 base and J gave up 5 bases, with 14 bases separating them. The CDR3 bases are TGTGCCAGCTCACCACTATCCATTGGGGGGGAGACCCAGTACTTC. This codes for CASSPLSIGGETQYF.

There are a few counts of this clone. This sequence joins TRBV6-5 and TRBJ1-2, with D possibly being TRBD1 (5 bases). The CDR3 has 14 amino acids. V was shortened by 0 bases and J by 3 bases, with 8 bases between the two germline ends. Germline V CDR1 and CDR2: MNHEY, SVGAGI. The CDR3 DNA sequence: TGTGCCAGCAGTTACTCACAGGCCGACTATGGCTACACCTTC. As protein: CASSYSQADYGYTF.

The V gene is TRBV14, the J gene TRBJ1-2; TRBD1 agrees at 11 bases. CDR3 length equals 15 residues. The germline CDR1 and CDR2 sequences are SGHDN and FVKESK. The trim removed 2 bases at V and 7 bases at J, leaving 6 bases unmatched. This CDR3 reads CASSQTHGTGGGYTF. Here the CDR3 DNA reads TGTGCCAGCAGCCAAACCCACGGGACAGGGGGTGGCTACACCTTC.

This clone came up a few times. The J gene is TRBJ2-1, the V gene TRBV5-1; 9 bases align to TRBD2. Germline CDR1 is SGHRS and CDR2 is YFSETQ. Trimming cost V 4 bases and J 5 bases; bases outside gene matches: 10. The CDR3 is 16 amino acids. The CDR3 spells CASSPPLAGTNNEQFF. In nucleotides, the CDR3 is TGCGCCAGCAGCCCCCCTCTAGCGGGGACAAACAATGAGCAGTTCTTC.